Each of the 14 T cell receptor beta chains below was sequenced from the same sample in a study of blood T cell repertoires in COVID-19. TCRdb's copy holds only in-frame clones and misses some; the assay was immunoSEQ multiplex PCR. The data show 110,000 or so clones, more than 85% seen once. Sequenced material: peripheral blood. Receptors were obtained from a human donor with acute or convalescent COVID-19. The donor label of this sample is uncertain.

The chain combines TRBV4-2 with TRBJ1-4; 10 bases align to TRBD1. Germline V CDR1 and CDR2: LGHNA, YNFKEQ. The CDR3 runs to 16 residues. Trimming took 0 bases from V and 5 from J; bases not matched to a gene: 3. CDR3 protein: CASSQDSTGGNEKLFF. As DNA, the CDR3 is TGTGCCAGCAGCCAAGATTCGACAGGGGGCAATGAAAAACTGTTTTTT.

The gene calls are TRBV4-2 and TRBJ1-2, with D possibly matching TRBD1 (6 bases). Germline V gene lookup returns CDR1 LGHNA and CDR2 YNFKEQ. Trimming took 4 bases from V and 5 from J, leaving 17 bases between them. This CDR3 has 15 residues. The CDR3 protein is CASSLWNREEYGYTF. The CDR3 DNA sequence: TGTGCCAGCAGCCTTTGGAACAGGGAAGAGTATGGCTACACCTTC.

V gene TRBV28 combines with J gene TRBJ1-1, with 7 bases lining up with TRBD1. Looked up from germline, CDR1 is MDHEN and CDR2 is SYDVKM. V shed 6 bases and J 2 bases; nucleotides not matched to a gene: 6. The CDR3 spans 14 residues. As DNA, the CDR3 is TGTGCCAGCAGGGGGGGACAGCTCAACACTGAAGCTTTCTTT. Its protein is CASRGGQLNTEAFF.

The chain employs TRBV4-2 and TRBJ1-2; 7 bases map to TRBD1. This CDR3 has 15 amino acids. Per the germline V gene, CDR1 is LGHNA and CDR2 is YNFKEQ. J lost 8 bases, V lost 1 base, and 10 bases had no gene match. CDR3 nucleotides: TGTGCCAGCAGCCAAGGGCAGGGGGGTGTAGAGGGCTACACCTTC. It is translated as CASSQGQGGVEGYTF.

The chain recombines TRBV5-5 with TRBJ2-3, with TRBD2 identical over 11 bases. The CDR3 has 15 amino acids. V shed 3 bases and J 4 bases; nucleotides not matched to a gene: 4. The germline V gene has CDR1 SGHKS and CDR2 YYEKEE (reference sequence). This chain's CDR3 is CASSSLAGGSDTQYF. The CDR3 bases are TGTGCCAGCAGCTCTCTAGCGGGAGGCTCAGATACGCAGTATTTT.

This rearrangement joins TRBV30 to TRBJ2-7, with TRBD1 as a possible D gene (6 bases). Germline CDR1 and CDR2: GTSNPN and SVGIG (reference sequence). The CDR3 loop spans 12 amino acids. V lost 8 bases and J lost 1, with 12 bases in between. The CDR3 region is CATGQGSYEQYF. In DNA, the CDR3 is TGTGCCACCGGCCAGGGGTCCTACGAGCAGTACTTC.

The chain uses TRBV5-1 and TRBJ1-2; 9 positions match TRBD1. Germline CDR1 SGHRS, CDR2 YFSETQ. The V gene end was trimmed by 1 base and the J gene end by 3 bases; junction bases not matched to a gene: 4. CDR3 length: 15 amino acids. The CDR3 region is CASSLMTGGHYGYTF. CDR3 coding DNA: TGCGCCAGCAGCTTGATGACAGGGGGACACTATGGCTACACCTTC.

The chain is built from TRBV7-9 and TRBJ1-4; D is unclear. CDR1 is SEHNR, CDR2 FQNEAQ, per germline (reference sequence). The V end was cut by 11 bases, the J end by 6 bases, with 16 bases between. The CDR3 is made up of 13 amino acids. CDR3 coding DNA: TGTGCCCTAACGGGGAGGACGGATGAAAAACTGTTTTTT. It yields the protein CALTGRTDEKLFF. Variable domain in full (rest from reference TRBV7-9 and TRBJ1-4): DTGVSQNPRHKITKRGQNVTFRCDPISEHNRLYWYRQTLGQGPEFLTYFQNEAQLEKSRLLSDRFSAERPKGSFSTLEIQRTEQGDSAMYLCALTGRTDEKLFFGSGTQLSVL.

V usage is TRBV9 and J usage is TRBJ2-7, with D maybe TRBD2 (6 bases). The V and J ends lost 4 bases and 6 bases respectively, with 20 bases between them. CDR1 is SGDLS, CDR2 YYNGEE, per germline. The CDR3 is 15 residues long. CDR3 DNA sequence: TGTGCCAGCAGCCCCACGGGGGTTCCCGGCGCCGAGCAGTACTTC. It specifies CASSPTGVPGAEQYF. Full variable domain (remainder filled in from reference TRBV9 and TRBJ2-7): DSGVTQTPKHLITATGQRVTLRCSPRSGDLSVYWYQQSLDQGLQFLIQYYNGEERAKGNILERFSAQQFPDLHSELNLSSLELGDSALYFCASSPTGVPGAEQYFGPGTRLTVT.

This clone has just a few counts. The V and J genes are TRBV4-1 and TRBJ2-7; 7 nucleotides match TRBD2. The CDR3 extends over 16 amino acids. The trim removed 0 bases at V and 2 bases at J, leaving 7 bases unmatched. Germline values: CDR1 MGHRA, CDR2 YSYEKL. CDR3 coding DNA: TGCGCCAGCAGCCAAGACCTAGGACGGGGGGCCTACGAGCAGTACTTC. Translated: CASSQDLGRGAYEQYF.

This chain connects TRBV19 to TRBJ2-7; 7 bases are a match to TRBD1. Trimming at V came to 5 bases and at J to 1 base, leaving 5 bases not matched to a gene. The CDR3 is made up of 14 amino acids. The germline V gene encodes CDR1 LNHDA and CDR2 SQIVND (reference sequence). This chain's CDR3 is CASSSRDSSYEQYF. CDR3 coding DNA: TGTGCCAGTAGTTCACGGGACAGTTCCTACGAGCAGTACTTC. The full variable domain, rest sourced from reference TRBV19 and TRBJ2-7, is DGGITQSPKYLFRKEGQNVTLSCEQNLNHDAMYWYRQDPGQGLRLIYYSQIVNDFQKGDIAEGYSVSREKKESFPLTVTSAQKNPTAFYLCASSSRDSSYEQYFGPGTRLTVT.

V gene TRBV10-3 combines with J gene TRBJ2-2; D is ambiguous. This CDR3 region has 16 residues. Trimming shortened V by 10 bases and J by 0 bases, and 18 bases separated the two germline ends. Germline values: CDR1 ENHRY, CDR2 SYGVKD. CDR3 bases: TGTGCCAAGTCCAGACACAACAGATCGAACACCGGGGAGCTGTTTTTT. Protein: CAKSRHNRSNTGELFF.

The chain joins TRBV7-6 to TRBJ2-1, with 7 bases identical to TRBD1. Germline V gene data show CDR1 as SGHVS and CDR2 as FNYEAQ. This CDR3 is built from 16 residues. The trim removed 0 bases at V and 2 bases at J, leaving 4 bases unmatched. The CDR3 nucleotides read TGTGCCAGCAGCTTAGCAGGGGGCGTGCCCTACAATGAGCAGTTCTTC. This encodes CASSLAGGVPYNEQFF. The variable domain in full, completed from reference TRBV7-6 and TRBJ2-1, reads GAGVSQSPRYKVTKRGQDVALRCDPISGHVSLYWYRQALGQGPEFLTYFNYEAQQDKSGLPNDRFSAERPEGSISTLTIQRTEQRDSAMYRCASSLAGGVPYNEQFFGPGTRLTVL.

The chain couples TRBV28 to TRBJ1-2; 11 positions match TRBD1. Trimming at V came to 5 bases and at J to 8 bases, leaving 16 bases not matched to a gene. Per the germline V gene, CDR1 is MDHEN and CDR2 is SYDVKM. The CDR3 length is 17 residues. DNA of the CDR3: TGTGCCAGCAGTCCGGGGACAGGGGGGAATCCTCTATGGGGCTACACCTTC. Protein sequence: CASSPGTGGNPLWGYTF.